The 21 T cell receptor beta chains below were found in one sample sequenced in a study of T-cell memory formation after mild COVID-19. One entry per CDR3 protein results from TCRdb running MiXCR on the 5' RACE reads. The profile shows about 150,000 distinct CDR3 sequences, 10% to 15% of them singletons. Specimen: PBMCs or a T cell subset sorted from them (not recorded which). Receptor source: a man in his late teens or twenties who had mild COVID-19 (a few samples of this study predate the infection). Cell type and time point are not known.

In its sample, this clonotype was seen a few times. The chain combines TRBV6-2 or TRBV6-3 with TRBJ1-1; D perhaps matches TRBD1 (6 bases). The CDR3 totals 14 residues. In germline, CDR1 is MNHEY, CDR2 SVGEGT. The V and J ends lost 5 bases and 3 bases respectively, with 13 bases between them. The CDR3 loop is CASSDQAGDTEAFF. CDR3 in DNA: TGTGCCAGCAGTGACCAGGCAGGGGACACTGAAGCTTTCTTT.

This clonotype was counted a few times. J is TRBJ1-2 and V is TRBV5-1, with 8 bases matching TRBD1. Germline values: CDR1 SGHRS, CDR2 YFSETQ. The CDR3 runs to 13 residues. V lost 4 bases to trimming and J lost 6 bases; unmatched junction nucleotides: 5. The CDR3 region has the DNA TGCGCCAGCAGCGTACAGGGGGGAAATGGCTACACCTTC. Translation gives CASSVQGGNGYTF.

This clonotype was detected only a few times. The gene calls are TRBV11-2 and TRBJ2-2, with 10 bases that match TRBD1. The germline gives CDR1 SGHAT, CDR2 FQNNGV. Germline trimming cut 3 bases from V and 2 bases from J; bases unmatched to any gene: 6. CDR3 length: 17 residues. CDR3 loop: CASSFTGDRGNTGELFF. In DNA, the CDR3 is TGTGCCAGCAGCTTTACCGGGGACAGGGGAAACACCGGGGAGCTGTTTTTT. The full variable domain, completed using reference TRBV11-2 and TRBJ2-2, is EAGVAQSPRYKIIEKRQSVAFWCNPISGHATLYWYQQILGQGPKLLIQFQNNGVVDDSQLPKDRFSAERLKGVDSTLKIQPAKLEDSAVYLCASSFTGDRGNTGELFFGEGSRLTVL.

The chain links TRBV7-2 to TRBJ2-2, with 7 positions matching TRBD1. In germline, CDR1 is SGHTA, CDR2 FQGNSA. CDR3 length: 17 amino acids. V dropped 1 base and J dropped 2; count of bases not matched to a gene: 7. CDR3 sequence reads: CASSLVGTELNTGELFF. The CDR3 DNA reads TGTGCCAGCAGCTTAGTCGGGACAGAGCTTAACACCGGGGAGCTGTTTTTT.

The sample holds a few counts of this clonotype. This sequence joins TRBV28 and TRBJ1-3; TRBD1 agrees at 7 bases. The ends lost 4 bases at V and 0 bases at J; junction bases unmatched: 9. This CDR3 is 17 amino acids long. Germline CDR1 and CDR2: MDHEN and SYDVKM. The CDR3 loop reads CASSSNRGTNSGNTIYF. As DNA, the CDR3 is TGTGCCAGCAGTTCAAACAGGGGAACGAACTCTGGAAACACCATATATTTT.

The chain carries TRBV4-2 and TRBJ1-6; D remains ambiguous. V was trimmed by 0 bases and J by 6 bases, leaving 6 bases between them. The CDR3 contains 14 residues. Germline CDR1 LGHNA, CDR2 YNFKEQ. CDR3 nucleotide sequence: TGTGCCAGCAGCCAAGAAGGATTTAATTCACCCCTCCACTTT. It yields the protein CASSQEGFNSPLHF.

The gene calls are TRBV7-9 and TRBJ2-1; TRBD1 might be the D (6 bases). CDR1 and CDR2 from the germline V gene are SEHNR and FQNEAQ (reference sequence). Between the trimmed V and J ends, which lost 3 bases and 8 bases, there was a span of 20 bases. This CDR3 has 16 residues. CDR3 bases: TGTGCCAGCAGCTTTCCCACAGGGTTTGTAAGCGATGAGCAGTTCTTC. Its translation: CASSFPTGFVSDEQFF.

This clonotype was counted between two and nine times. The chain has TRBV27 and TRBJ2-4, with a possible D match to TRBD1 (5 bases). This CDR3 has 15 amino acids. The germline CDR1 and CDR2 sequences are MNHEY and SMNVEV (reference sequence). Trimming took 3 bases from V and 1 from J, leaving 10 bases between them. The CDR3 DNA sequence: TGTGCCAGCAGTTTCCGTTCAGGGGCCAAAAACATTCAGTACTTC. Residues: CASSFRSGAKNIQYF.

The sample holds one count of this clonotype. The chain links TRBV20-1 to TRBJ2-1, with TRBD1 identical over 7 bases. Losses at the gene ends were 4 bases for V and 8 bases for J; bases not matched to a gene: 8. The germline V gene encodes CDR1 DFQATT and CDR2 SNEGSKA (reference sequence). CDR3 length: 13 residues. This CDR3 reads CSATDHRGDEQFF. The CDR3 nucleotides are TGCAGTGCTACAGACCACAGGGGAGATGAGCAGTTCTTC.

The chain has TRBV9 and TRBJ2-1; D not certain. Germline assignment: CDR1 SGDLS and CDR2 YYNGEE. This CDR3 comprises 12 residues. Trimming took off 3 bases at V and 8 bases at J, with 9 bases between the two ends. CDR3 in amino acids: CASSGFPDEQFF. CDR3 nucleotides: TGTGCCAGCAGCGGATTTCCGGATGAGCAGTTCTTC.

V is TRBV24-1 and J is TRBJ2-3; D unresolved. Germline V lookup: CDR1 KGHDR, CDR2 SFDVKD. Trimming took 9 bases from V and 0 from J, leaving 9 bases between them. CDR3 length equals 13 residues. The CDR3 loop reads CATGEGSTDTQYF. CDR3 bases: TGTGCCACCGGGGAAGGAAGCACAGATACGCAGTATTTT.

V gene TRBV5-1 combines with J gene TRBJ2-5, with 10 bases fitting TRBD1. Looked up from germline, CDR1 is SGHRS and CDR2 is YFSETQ. The CDR3 loop spans 14 amino acids. The trim removed 4 bases at V and 1 base at J, leaving 1 base unmatched. CDR3 in amino acids: CASSRTGGQETQYF. As DNA, the CDR3 is TGCGCCAGCAGCCGGACAGGGGGCCAAGAGACCCAGTACTTC.

Only a few counts were recorded for this clonotype. This rearrangement joins TRBV6-5 to TRBJ1-2, with D maybe TRBD1 (5 bases). CDR3 size: 15 residues. Deletions cut 3 bases from V and 7 bases from J, with 18 bases between. The germline V gene has CDR1 MNHEY and CDR2 SVGAGI. The DNA for the CDR3 is TGTGCCAGCAGTTATACCCCCCGGGGCCAGGGTGGCTACACCTTC. It codes for CASSYTPRGQGGYTF.

The rearrangement links TRBV4-2 to TRBJ2-3, with 8 bases identical to TRBD2. The CDR3 extends over 16 amino acids. The V segment lost 4 bases and the J segment 5 bases; nucleotides outside the gene matches: 11. Germline V gene data show CDR1 as LGHNA and CDR2 as YNFKEQ. CDR3 protein: CASSRVGGAKVDTQYF. The CDR3 nucleotides are TGTGCCAGCAGCCGTGTCGGGGGGGCGAAGGTAGATACGCAGTATTTT.

The chain is built from TRBV12-3 or TRBV12-4 and TRBJ2-5; 8 bases are a match to TRBD1. V was pared by 2 bases and J by 3 bases, with 5 bases of the junction left unmatched. The CDR3 runs 15 residues. The CDR3 sequence: CASSLSSGQEETQYF. CDR3 coding DNA: TGTGCCAGCAGTTTATCCTCGGGACAGGAAGAGACCCAGTACTTC.

This clonotype was seen only a few times. The genes are TRBV5-1 and TRBJ2-5; maybe TRBD2 (6 bases). The germline V gene has CDR1 SGHRS and CDR2 YFSETQ. Trimming stripped 2 bases from V and 5 bases from J, with 19 bases between. CDR3 length: 16 amino acids. The CDR3 is CASSFTSDVGGETQYF. The CDR3 DNA reads as TGCGCCAGCAGCTTCACTTCAGACGTTGGAGGGGAGACCCAGTACTTC.

The rearrangement joins TRBV4-3 to TRBJ1-1; the D gene is possibly TRBD1 (5 bases). V dropped 1 base and J dropped 2 bases, with 11 bases sitting between them. This CDR3 contains 15 residues. Germline assignment: CDR1 LGHNA and CDR2 YSLEER. The CDR3 protein is CASSQGGRDNTEAFF. CDR3 bases: TGCGCCAGCAGCCAAGGGGGGAGGGACAACACTGAAGCTTTCTTT.

This clonotype was observed at least ten times. The chain is built from TRBV12-3 or TRBV12-4 and TRBJ2-3; TRBD2 aligns across 8 bases. This CDR3 has 14 residues. The V and J ends lost 3 bases and 5 bases, in that order; junction bases with no gene match: 4. The CDR3: CASSFGGAGDTQYF. DNA of the CDR3: TGTGCCAGCAGTTTCGGGGGGGCCGGAGATACGCAGTATTTT.

The CDR3 here is CASSSDRDSPLHF. DNA for the CDR3: TGCGCCAGCAGCTCTGATAGGGATTCACCCCTCCACTTT. The chain has TRBV5-1 and TRBJ1-6; the D is unclear. Trimming stripped 3 bases from V and 8 bases from J, with 9 bases between. This CDR3 contains 13 residues. Germline V gives CDR1 SGHRS, CDR2 YFSETQ.

This clonotype was detected a few times. The gene calls are TRBV7-3 and TRBJ2-1; D ambiguous. The germline V gene encodes CDR1 SGHTA and CDR2 FQGTGA. V lost 2 bases and J 6 bases, leaving 8 bases between the germline ends. The CDR3 sequence is 13 residues long. As DNA, the CDR3 is TGTGCCAGCAGCTTAGCCCCTAGCAATGAGCAGTTCTTC. Protein product: CASSLAPSNEQFF.

The chain is built from TRBV19 and TRBJ1-4; TRBD1 is a possible D gene (5 bases). Trimming stripped 3 bases from V and 5 bases from J, with 13 bases between. The CDR3 is 15 residues long. Germline values: CDR1 LNHDA, CDR2 SQIVND (reference sequence). The CDR3 DNA sequence: TGTGCCAGTAGTATGGCCCGGGGCCGGAATGAAAAACTGTTTTTT. Its protein product is CASSMARGRNEKLFF.